These T cell receptor beta chains were read from a single sample in a study of shared clonotypes between healthy human individuals. The assay was immunoSEQ multiplex PCR, and TCRdb's table has in-frame clones only and misses some. The sample carries roughly 500,000 clones, less than 85% recorded once. The material sequenced was PBMCs. All receptors derive from a woman aged 40-49 years in good health. Some clones in this sample may be carry-over from other donors' samples. CDR3s include the opening cysteine and the closing phenylalanine or tryptophan. The order of the fields is clone size, V gene, J gene, D gene, CDR3 protein, CDR3 DNA. D genes are given only for firm matches. Clone size is not always given. Where it is, it says once, few, many or a class for expanded clones.

clone_size: once; v_call: TRBV28; j_call: TRBJ2-5; d_call: TRBD2; cdr3_aa: CASRPLHRLGRARETQYF; cdr3_nt: TGTGCCAGCAGACCACTCCACAGACTCGGGAGGGCCCGGGAGACCCAGTACTTC
clone_size: NA; v_call: TRBV25-1; j_call: TRBJ2-5; d_call: NA; cdr3_aa: CASTRTIQETQYF; cdr3_nt: TGTGCCAGCACCCGAACAATACAAGAGACCCAGTACTTC
clone_size: NA; v_call: TRBV19; j_call: TRBJ1-5; d_call: NA; cdr3_aa: CASSSQGNQPQHF; cdr3_nt: TGTGCCAGTAGTTCTCAGGGAAATCAGCCCCAGCATTTT
clone_size: NA; v_call: TRBV14; j_call: TRBJ1-2; d_call: NA; cdr3_aa: CASSQVQTGGGYTF; cdr3_nt: TGTGCCAGCAGCCAAGTACAAACTGGAGGTGGCTACACCTTC
clone_size: few; v_call: TRBV5-5; j_call: TRBJ1-1; d_call: TRBD1; cdr3_aa: CASSLGTGGWTVNTEAFF; cdr3_nt: TGTGCCAGCAGCCTGGGGACAGGGGGATGGACGGTAAACACTGAAGCTTTCTTT
clone_size: NA; v_call: TRBV11-3; j_call: TRBJ1-1; d_call: NA; cdr3_aa: CASSPREGDTEAFF; cdr3_nt: TGTGCCAGCAGCCCCAGGGAGGGGGACACTGAAGCTTTCTTT
clone_size: once; v_call: TRBV19; j_call: TRBJ2-1; d_call: TRBD2; cdr3_aa: CASSPRGAGGPWNEQFF; cdr3_nt: TGTGCCAGTAGTCCCCGGGGAGCGGGAGGGCCTTGGAATGAGCAGTTCTTC
clone_size: few; v_call: TRBV15; j_call: TRBJ2-2; d_call: TRBD1; cdr3_aa: CATSRIQGAHTGELFF; cdr3_nt: TGTGCCACCAGCAGGATACAGGGGGCGCACACCGGGGAGCTGTTTTTT
clone_size: NA; v_call: TRBV4-1; j_call: TRBJ2-7; d_call: NA; cdr3_aa: CASRRTAAGYEQYF; cdr3_nt: TGCGCCAGCAGGCGGACTGCTGCCGGCTACGAGCAGTACTTC
clone_size: NA; v_call: TRBV5-8; j_call: TRBJ2-5; d_call: NA; cdr3_aa: CASSYPRQASQETQYF; cdr3_nt: TGTGCCAGCAGCTATCCTAGGCAGGCCAGCCAAGAGACCCAGTACTTC
clone_size: NA; v_call: TRBV21-1; j_call: TRBJ2-5; d_call: NA; cdr3_aa: CASSKVGFGDSQETQYF; cdr3_nt: TGTGCCAGCAGCAAAGTCGGGTTTGGGGACAGCCAAGAGACCCAGTACTTC
clone_size: few; v_call: TRBV11-2; j_call: TRBJ2-1; d_call: NA; cdr3_aa: CASSYGGDYNEQFF; cdr3_nt: TGTGCCAGCAGCTACGGGGGAGATTACAATGAGCAGTTCTTC
clone_size: NA; v_call: TRBV10-3; j_call: TRBJ1-5; d_call: NA; cdr3_aa: CAISVRSDQPQHF; cdr3_nt: TGTGCCATCAGTGTTCGCAGTGATCAGCCCCAGCATTTT
clone_size: NA; v_call: TRBV19; j_call: TRBJ2-5; d_call: NA; cdr3_aa: CASRGGETQYF; cdr3_nt: TGTGCCAGTAGAGGCGGGGAGACCCAGTACTTC
clone_size: many; v_call: TRBV5-1; j_call: TRBJ2-1; d_call: NA; cdr3_aa: CASSLVGVNEQFF; cdr3_nt: TGCGCCAGCAGCTTGGTCGGAGTCAATGAGCAGTTCTTC
clone_size: NA; v_call: TRBV4-2; j_call: TRBJ2-3; d_call: TRBD1; cdr3_aa: CASSLGDRSTDTQYF; cdr3_nt: TGTGCCAGCAGCTTGGGGGACAGAAGCACAGATACGCAGTATTTT
clone_size: NA; v_call: TRBV30; j_call: TRBJ1-4; d_call: NA; cdr3_aa: CAWSHNGGWGEKLFF; cdr3_nt: TGTGCCTGGAGTCACAATGGGGGGTGGGGTGAAAAACTGTTTTTT
clone_size: few; v_call: TRBV19; j_call: TRBJ1-1; d_call: TRBD1; cdr3_aa: CASSKTGGTEAFF; cdr3_nt: TGTGCCAGTAGCAAGACAGGGGGGACTGAAGCTTTCTTT
clone_size: NA; v_call: TRBV7-6; j_call: TRBJ1-4; d_call: NA; cdr3_aa: CASSTGVGRGVNEKLFF; cdr3_nt: TGTGCCAGCAGCACCGGTGTCGGCAGGGGCGTTAATGAAAAACTGTTTTTT
clone_size: NA; v_call: TRBV5-1; j_call: TRBJ2-1; d_call: NA; cdr3_aa: CASSSTDRQWSYNEQFF; cdr3_nt: TGCGCCAGCAGCTCCACCGATAGGCAGTGGTCCTACAATGAGCAGTTCTTC
clone_size: NA; v_call: TRBV10-3; j_call: TRBJ2-1; d_call: NA; cdr3_aa: CAISEPRVGQFF; cdr3_nt: TGTGCCATCAGTGAGCCGCGGGTGGGGCAGTTCTTC
clone_size: NA; v_call: TRBV29-1; j_call: TRBJ2-5; d_call: NA; cdr3_aa: CSVETRMQETQYF; cdr3_nt: TGCAGCGTTGAAACAAGAATGCAAGAGACCCAGTACTTC
clone_size: NA; v_call: TRBV19; j_call: TRBJ1-1; d_call: NA; cdr3_aa: CASRPGQGTEAFF; cdr3_nt: TGTGCCAGTAGACCCGGTCAGGGGACTGAAGCTTTCTTT
clone_size: NA; v_call: TRBV19; j_call: TRBJ2-7; d_call: NA; cdr3_aa: CANARAHYEQYF; cdr3_nt: TGTGCCAACGCCAGAGCCCACTACGAGCAGTACTTC
clone_size: once; v_call: TRBV10-3; j_call: TRBJ2-5; d_call: TRBD2; cdr3_aa: CAISDPGLAGGLGQYF; cdr3_nt: TGTGCCATCAGTGACCCGGGACTAGCGGGAGGGCTTGGCCAGTACTTC
clone_size: few; v_call: TRBV15; j_call: TRBJ2-2; d_call: NA; cdr3_aa: CATSFRAFLNGELFF; cdr3_nt: TGTGCCACCAGCTTCCGGGCCTTCCTAAACGGGGAGCTGTTTTTT
clone_size: many; v_call: TRBV6-1; j_call: TRBJ2-5; d_call: NA; cdr3_aa: CASSDRVRETQYF; cdr3_nt: TGTGCCAGCAGTGACAGGGTCAGGGAGACCCAGTACTTC
clone_size: NA; v_call: TRBV7-2; j_call: TRBJ2-7; d_call: NA; cdr3_aa: CASSPQGRFFYEQYF; cdr3_nt: TGTGCCAGCAGCCCACAGGGCCGTTTCTTCTACGAGCAGTACTTC
clone_size: NA; v_call: TRBV7-3; j_call: TRBJ2-5; d_call: TRBD2; cdr3_aa: CASSPGLAGGQETQYF; cdr3_nt: TGTGCCAGCAGCCCCGGACTAGCGGGAGGACAAGAGACCCAGTACTTC
clone_size: medium-sized; v_call: TRBV7-2; j_call: TRBJ1-1; d_call: TRBD1; cdr3_aa: CASSRGQGAEAFF; cdr3_nt: TGTGCCAGCAGCCGTGGACAGGGGGCTGAAGCTTTCTTT
clone_size: NA; v_call: TRBV7-9; j_call: TRBJ2-5; d_call: NA; cdr3_aa: CASSPQGARETQYF; cdr3_nt: TGTGCCAGCAGCCCACAGGGCGCTCGGGAGACCCAGTACTTC
clone_size: few; v_call: TRBV30; j_call: TRBJ2-2; d_call: NA; cdr3_aa: CAWNLAPGELFF; cdr3_nt: TGTGCCTGGAACTTAGCGCCCGGGGAGCTGTTTTTT
clone_size: NA; v_call: TRBV27; j_call: TRBJ1-5; d_call: TRBD1; cdr3_aa: CASRSAGGWPQHF; cdr3_nt: TGTGCCAGCAGGTCGGCAGGGGGCTGGCCCCAGCATTTT
clone_size: NA; v_call: TRBV7-9; j_call: TRBJ2-1; d_call: NA; cdr3_aa: CASSRLGEGYNEQFF; cdr3_nt: TGTGCCAGCAGCCGACTAGGGGAAGGCTACAATGAGCAGTTCTTC
clone_size: NA; v_call: TRBV9; j_call: TRBJ2-3; d_call: NA; cdr3_aa: CASSPGPNTDTQYF; cdr3_nt: TGTGCCAGCAGCCCAGGGCCTAACACAGATACGCAGTATTTT
clone_size: NA; v_call: TRBV7-3; j_call: TRBJ1-5; d_call: NA; cdr3_aa: CASSRQRTGSSNQPQHF; cdr3_nt: TGTGCCAGCAGCCGTCAACGAACGGGGTCGAGCAATCAGCCCCAGCATTTT
clone_size: NA; v_call: TRBV11-2; j_call: TRBJ2-7; d_call: NA; cdr3_aa: CASSPGRLGEQYF; cdr3_nt: TGTGCCAGCAGCCCGGGACGCTTGGGCGAGCAGTACTTC
clone_size: NA; v_call: TRBV7-2; j_call: TRBJ2-5; d_call: NA; cdr3_aa: CASSLDRIRAQETQYF; cdr3_nt: TGTGCCAGCAGCTTAGATCGGATTAGGGCCCAAGAGACCCAGTACTTC